This passage covers 17 T cell receptor beta chains from one sample sequenced in a study of brain T cells in children with intractable seizures. Sequenced by immunoSEQ multiplex PCR; TCRdb stores in-frame clones only, minus some. This table has about 340,000 clones, about 93% appearing once. The time point here: blood from clinic visit 5 months post-surgery; TSC patient then seizure free. The sequencing here drew on peripheral blood, taken approximately 5 months after surgery. Receptors originate from a boy in the first two years of life with tuberous sclerosis and intractable seizures.

This chain joins TRBV4-1 and TRBJ2-5; D gene ambiguous. CDR3 size: 13 residues. Trimming took off 0 bases at V and 0 bases at J, with 2 bases between the two ends. CDR1 and CDR2 (germline): MGHRA, YSYEKL. The DNA for the CDR3 is TGCGCCAGCAGCCAAGAGTACCAAGAGACCCAGTACTTC. Its translation is CASSQEYQETQYF.

The V gene is TRBV7-9, the J gene TRBJ2-6; D perhaps matches TRBD1 (5 bases). Germline loops: CDR1 SEHNR, CDR2 FQNEAQ (reference sequence). V lost 1 base to trimming and J lost 0 bases, with 13 bases between them. The CDR3 extends over 18 amino acids. The CDR3 nucleotides read TGTGCCAGCAGCTTAGAGGGGAAAACCTCCTCTGGGGCCAACGTCCTGACTTTC. Protein sequence: CASSLEGKTSSGANVLTF.

This rearrangement joins TRBV19 to TRBJ2-7; possible D gene TRBD2, 5 bases. Trimming removed 0 bases from V and 7 bases from J, with 10 bases in between. CDR1 is LNHDA, CDR2 SQIVND, per germline (reference sequence). This CDR3 spans 13 amino acids. CDR3 protein: CASSIDRGNEQYF. CDR3 nucleotides: TGTGCCAGTAGTATAGATCGAGGGAATGAGCAGTACTTC. The variable domain in full, completed from reference TRBV19 and TRBJ2-7, reads DGGITQSPKYLFRKEGQNVTLSCEQNLNHDAMYWYRQDPGQGLRLIYYSQIVNDFQKGDIAEGYSVSREKKESFPLTVTSAQKNPTAFYLCASSIDRGNEQYFGPGTRLTVT.

The chain recombines TRBV6-6 with TRBJ2-7; D not certain. Germline V CDR1 and CDR2: MNHNY, SVGAGI (reference sequence). The CDR3 consists of 12 residues. Trimming pared 1 base from V and 6 bases from J, leaving 7 bases between. CDR3 coding DNA: TGTGCCAGCAGTTACTTGGCGGTCGAGCAGTACTTC. It codes for CASSYLAVEQYF.

V and J are TRBV19 and TRBJ2-3; 9 positions match TRBD1. After removal of 1 base from V and 6 bases from J, the junction contained 5 bases not matched to a gene. Germline V CDR1 and CDR2: LNHDA, SQIVND (reference sequence). The CDR3 runs to 15 residues. CDR3 region: CASSIAQGASDTQYF. The CDR3 nucleotides are TGTGCCAGTAGTATAGCACAGGGGGCAAGCGATACGCAGTATTTT.

A single count supports this clone. J is TRBJ2-6 and V is TRBV19; no definite D call. The length of the CDR3 is 16 residues. Germline assignment: CDR1 LNHDA and CDR2 SQIVND (reference sequence). V dropped 1 base and J dropped 1 base, with 8 bases sitting between them. The CDR3 DNA reads as TGTGCCAGTAGTATAGTTTCGGGTTCTGGGGCCAACGTCCTGACTTTC. It is translated as CASSIVSGSGANVLTF.

The V and J genes are TRBV4-2 and TRBJ2-2, with D perhaps being TRBD1 or TRBD2 (6 bases each). V was pared by 4 bases and J by 0 bases, with 15 bases between. The CDR3 is made up of 17 amino acids. CDR1 is LGHNA, CDR2 YNFKEQ, per germline. This chain's CDR3 is CASSPGRGTTNTGELFF. The CDR3 nucleotides read TGTGCCAGCAGCCCCGGTCGGGGGACAACGAACACCGGGGAGCTGTTTTTT.

This chain's CDR3 is CASSSGNTEAFF. The DNA of the CDR3 is TGCGCCAGCAGCTCAGGGAACACTGAAGCTTTCTTT. The gene calls are TRBV5-1 and TRBJ1-1; D remains ambiguous. V shed 3 bases and J shed 1 base, with 4 bases lying between them. This CDR3 has 12 amino acids. Germline V gene lookup returns CDR1 SGHRS and CDR2 YFSETQ.

The chain links TRBV30 to TRBJ1-5; 8 bases align to TRBD1. Germline CDR1 GTSNPN, CDR2 SVGIG (reference sequence). After removal of 1 base from V and 3 bases from J, the junction contained 8 bases not matched to a gene. CDR3 length: 16 amino acids. CDR3 DNA: TGTGCCTGGAGTGACTCTAGGACAGGGCCCAATCAGCCCCAGCATTTT. Its protein is CAWSDSRTGPNQPQHF.

This clone was observed a few times. This CDR3 is also generated by other DNA sequences in the sample. This chain joins TRBV9 and TRBJ2-3; D unclear. V was shortened by 0 bases and J by 0 bases, with 8 bases between the two germline ends. The CDR3 has 15 residues. Germline V CDR1 and CDR2: SGDLS, YYNGEE. Written as DNA, the CDR3 is TGTGCCAGCAGCGTAGAAAGGAAAAGCACAGATACGCAGTATTTT. It translates to CASSVERKSTDTQYF.

The chain is built from TRBV24-1 and TRBJ2-7, with 11 bases fitting TRBD2. Germline CDR1 is KGHDR and CDR2 is SFDVKD. The CDR3 spans 15 residues. V was clipped by 7 bases and J by 3 bases; unmatched bases: 7. CDR3 bases: TGTGCCACCAGCGGGGGAACTAGCGGGAGCTACGAGCAGTACTTC. Amino acids: CATSGGTSGSYEQYF.

As for this clone: Other DNA sequences in the sample encode the same CDR3. The V and J genes are TRBV5-1 and TRBJ2-7; 7 bases agree with TRBD1. The CDR3 spans 14 residues. V lost 0 bases, J lost 1 base, and 1 base stayed unmatched. The germline V gene encodes CDR1 SGHRS and CDR2 YFSETQ. The CDR3 nucleotides are TGCGCCAGCAGCTTGGGACAGGGATCCTACGAGCAGTACTTC. Translation: CASSLGQGSYEQYF.

CDR3 sequence (DNA): TGTGCCAGCAGTTTATGGAGGGCCAGCGGCTACACCTTC. This codes for CASSLWRASGYTF. The chain is built from TRBV28 and TRBJ1-2; D unclear. The ends were cut back, 0 bases at V and 8 bases at J, with 10 bases in the middle. The CDR3 covers 13 residues. Per germline, CDR1 MDHEN and CDR2 SYDVKM.

V and J are TRBV9 and TRBJ1-4; D is possibly TRBD1 (6 bases). This CDR3 has 16 amino acids. Germline assignment: CDR1 SGDLS and CDR2 YYNGEE. The V end was cut by 0 bases, the J end by 5 bases, with 14 bases between. CDR3: CASSVDPTGPNEKLFF. In DNA, the CDR3 is TGTGCCAGCAGCGTAGACCCGACAGGCCCCAATGAAAAACTGTTTTTT.

The V call is TRBV4-1, the J call TRBJ1-2; D remains ambiguous. The V and J ends lost 1 base and 3 bases respectively, with 6 bases between them. The CDR3 has 13 residues. Per the germline V gene, CDR1 is MGHRA and CDR2 is YSYEKL. The CDR3 DNA sequence: TGCGCCAGCAGCCAAGTAGATCACTATGGCTACACCTTC. Protein sequence: CASSQVDHYGYTF.

The chain uses TRBV6-5 and TRBJ1-6, with no clear D. V was clipped by 2 bases and J by 8 bases, with 7 bases between them. The CDR3 has 13 residues. Per germline, CDR1 MNHEY and CDR2 SVGAGI. The CDR3 region has the DNA TGTGCCAGCAGTTACCGAGAGGATTCACCCCTCCACTTT. This encodes CASSYREDSPLHF.

This clone was seen just once. The J gene is TRBJ1-2, the V gene TRBV25-1; TRBD1 aligns across 11 bases. Unmatched junction bases numbered 14, after V lost 7 bases and J lost 7 bases. This CDR3 region has 16 residues. CDR1 MGHDK and CDR2 SYGVNS come from the germline V gene. CDR3 residues: CASTGTGGKRSVGYTF. The CDR3 DNA sequence: TGTGCCAGCACCGGGACAGGGGGGAAGCGGTCTGTTGGCTACACCTTC.